This T cell receptor beta chain was sequenced in a study of blood T cell repertoires in COVID-19. The protocol was immunoSEQ multiplex PCR, while the TCRdb copy is restricted to in-frame clones and leaves out a portion. This table has around 140,000 clones, about 90% appearing once. The CDR3 is 16 amino acids. CDR1 and CDR2 from the germline V gene are SGHAT and FQNNGV. Between the trimmed V and J ends, which lost 6 bases and 5 bases, there was a span of 19 bases. The sequenced material came from peripheral blood. The TCR comes from a man aged 45-60 years who had recovered from COVID-19. The chain recombines TRBV11-2 with TRBJ2-2, with a tentative D call TRBD2 (6 bases). The CDR3 region is CASRGVGGAMTGELFF. For the CDR3, the DNA is TGTGCCAGCAGAGGAGTTGGAGGGGCAATGACCGGGGAGCTGTTTTTT.